The 22 T cell receptor beta chains given below trace back to one sample, sequenced in a study of T cells in Graves' hyperthyroidism and ophthalmopathy. TCR beta CDR3 region amplification was performed from RNA transcripts. First-round RT-PCR of the TCR CDR3 relied on the HTBI primer set. TCRdb recomputed calls from the multiplex PCR reads with MiXCR, one row per CDR3 protein. The profile shows fewer than 550,000 distinct CDR3 sequences, approximately 14% of them singletons. Sequenced material: blood. These receptor sequences come from a woman in her late teens or twenties with Graves' hyperthyroidism.

This clonotype was counted many times. The chain is built from TRBV18 and TRBJ1-6; tentatively, D is TRBD1 (5 bases). V lost 3 bases, J lost 6 bases, and 9 bases lay in between. The germline V gene encodes CDR1 KGHSH and CDR2 LQKENI. The CDR3 extends over 14 amino acids. The CDR3 is CASSPDRLNSPLHF. The CDR3 nucleotides are TGTGCCAGCTCACCCGACAGACTTAATTCACCCCTCCACTTT.

The chain recombines TRBV4-1 with TRBJ2-1, with 10 bases that match TRBD1. CDR3 size: 16 residues. The ends lost 1 base at V and 7 bases at J; junction bases unmatched: 7. Germline CDR1 and CDR2: MGHRA and YSYEKL. The CDR3 spells CASSQGFGTGENEQFF. The CDR3 nucleotides read TGCGCCAGCAGCCAAGGATTCGGGACAGGGGAAAATGAGCAGTTCTTC.

The rearrangement uses TRBV20-1 and TRBJ2-1; no definite D call. This CDR3 region has 12 residues. Germline V gene sequence: CDR1 DFQATT, CDR2 SNEGSKA (reference sequence). The V and J ends lost 6 bases and 6 bases respectively, with 12 bases between them. In DNA, the CDR3 is TGCAGTGCGTCGGACGCCCCCAATGAGCAGTTCTTC. This encodes CSASDAPNEQFF.

Ten or more counts support this clonotype. The chain uses TRBV13 and TRBJ2-1, with no clear D. CDR3 length: 15 residues. V was cut by 5 bases and J by 0 bases, with 11 bases left in between. Germline assignment: CDR1 PRHDT and CDR2 FYEKMQ (reference sequence). CDR3 sequence reads: CASSVDFSSYNEQFF. CDR3 sequence (DNA): TGTGCCAGCAGCGTTGACTTTAGCTCCTACAATGAGCAGTTCTTC.

This clonotype appeared many times. V usage is TRBV2 and J usage is TRBJ1-2; 8 bases agree with TRBD1. CDR1 and CDR2 from the germline V gene are SNHLY and FYNNEI. V trimming: 6 bases; J trimming: 6 bases; junction bases outside the gene matches: 3. This CDR3 has 12 amino acids. The CDR3 sequence is CASRDRAHGYTF. For the CDR3, the DNA is TGTGCCAGCAGGGACAGGGCCCATGGCTACACCTTC.

This clonotype has only a few counts. The V gene is TRBV12-3 or TRBV12-4, the J gene TRBJ1-4, with D possibly TRBD1 on 5 matching bases. This CDR3 has 14 residues. Between the trimmed V and J ends, which lost 3 bases and 8 bases, there was a span of 13 bases. The CDR3 spells CASSFRGSGEKLFF. CDR3 sequence (DNA): TGTGCCAGCAGTTTTAGGGGCTCTGGGGAAAAACTGTTTTTT.

The chain links TRBV16 to TRBJ1-1; no definite D call. V dropped 4 bases and J dropped 2 bases, with 20 bases sitting between them. This CDR3 has 17 residues. The germline V gene encodes CDR1 KGHSY and CDR2 FQNENV. CDR3 loop: CASSPKGVPFENTEAFF. The CDR3 DNA reads as TGTGCCAGCAGCCCGAAGGGTGTGCCCTTCGAAAACACTGAAGCTTTCTTT.

Comment on this clonotype: A much bigger clone sits one base away, suggesting this may be a read error. The rearrangement links TRBV7-3 to TRBJ2-2; D unclear. Germline-derived CDR1 and CDR2 are SGHTA and FQGTGA. This CDR3 spans 16 amino acids. In nucleotides, the CDR3 is TGTGCCAGCAGCTTATCGAGGCCGGCGAACACCGGGCAGCTGTTTTTT. Amino acid sequence: CASSLSRPANTGQLFF.

There are many counts of this clonotype. The rearrangement joins TRBV29-1 to TRBJ1-5; 10 positions agree with TRBD1. With V trimmed by 7 bases and J by 6 bases, 12 bases remained unmatched. CDR3 length: 15 amino acids. The V gene's germline CDR1 is SQVTM and CDR2 ANQGSEA. The CDR3 DNA is TGCAGCGCCGTCTTGGGGACAGGGGACACTCAGCCCCAGCATTTT. As protein: CSAVLGTGDTQPQHF.

The V call is TRBV7-3, the J call TRBJ1-2; D is uncertain. The CDR3 is 15 residues long. V shed 3 bases and J shed 4 bases, with 15 bases lying between them. Germline-derived CDR1 and CDR2 are SGHTA and FQGTGA. This CDR3 is CASSFSAPLSYGYTF. The CDR3 DNA sequence: TGTGCCAGCAGCTTCTCCGCTCCGCTGAGCTATGGCTACACCTTC.

This clonotype was picked up many times. This chain joins TRBV20-1 and TRBJ1-3; perhaps TRBD1 as D (5 bases). The ends were cut back, 6 bases at V and 7 bases at J, with 10 bases in the middle. Germline lookup yields CDR1 DFQATT and CDR2 SNEGSKA (reference sequence). CDR3 length: 11 residues. CDR3 sequence reads: CSAPTANTIYF. The DNA for the CDR3 is TGCAGTGCACCGACAGCCAACACCATATATTTT.

The table lists this clonotype with a few counts. Germline is not matched at one junction end, which may reflect a read error. The chain employs TRBV11-2 and TRBJ2-7; D gene uncertain. Per the germline V gene, CDR1 is SGHAT and CDR2 is FQNNGV. CDR3 length: 16 residues. The CDR3 here is CASSSPRPSLADERYF. The CDR3 nucleotides read TGTGCCAGCAGCTCCCCGAGGCCCAGCCTGGCCGACGAGCGGTACTTC. Full variable domain (missing parts from reference TRBV11-2 and TRBJ2-7): EAGVAQSPRYKIIEKRQSVAFWCNPISGHATLYWYQQILGQGPKLLIQFQNNGVVDDSQLPKDRFSAERLKGVDSTLKIQPAKLEDSAVYLCASSSPRPSLADERYFGPGTRLTVT.

At least ten counts were recorded for this clonotype. V and J are TRBV2 and TRBJ2-5; 8 positions agree with TRBD2. Germline values: CDR1 SNHLY, CDR2 FYNNEI. The CDR3 length is 16 residues. J gave up 2 bases and V 8 bases, and 13 bases lay outside the gene matches. CDR3 nucleotide sequence: TGTGCCAGCCCGATGGAGCTAGCGGGTGGACAAGAGACCCAGTACTTC. Translated, it gives CASPMELAGGQETQYF.

This clonotype was counted at least ten times. This chain links TRBV3-1 with TRBJ2-7; D unclear. The CDR3 contains 12 residues. Germline assignment: CDR1 LGHDT and CDR2 YNNKEL (reference sequence). V was trimmed by 1 base and J by 3 bases, leaving 4 bases between them. This CDR3 is CASSQAGYEQYF. DNA of the CDR3: TGTGCCAGCAGCCAAGCTGGCTACGAGCAGTACTTC.

This sequence joins TRBV10-3 and TRBJ1-3; D is unclear. This CDR3 is 15 amino acids long. CDR1 is ENHRY, CDR2 SYGVKD, per germline. The V and J ends lost 3 bases and 4 bases respectively, with 13 bases between them. The CDR3: CAISDPFRRGNTIYF. DNA for the CDR3: TGTGCCATCAGTGATCCCTTCAGGAGAGGAAACACCATATATTTT.

The genes are TRBV6-1 and TRBJ1-3; TRBD1 matches at 7 bases. This CDR3 is 14 amino acids long. Germline V gene lookup returns CDR1 MNHNS and CDR2 SASEGT. With 5 bases clipped from V and 6 bases from J, the junction kept 7 bases outside the gene matches. DNA of the CDR3: TGTGCCAGCAGTTTAACAGGGGTCGAAAACACCATATATTTT. Its translation: CASSLTGVENTIYF.

In this sample, this clonotype turned up many times. V usage is TRBV5-5 and J usage is TRBJ1-2, with D tentatively TRBD1 (6 bases). The CDR3 covers 19 residues. Germline CDR1 reads SGHKS; CDR2 reads YYEKEE (reference sequence). Trimming pared 4 bases from V and 3 bases from J, leaving 28 bases between. CDR3 DNA: TGTGCCAGCAGCGGGAATCTTCAGGGGCGTTGGCGAGATTACTATGGCTACACCTTC. Its translation: CASSGNLQGRWRDYYGYTF.

The V gene is TRBV5-6, the J gene TRBJ2-7, with 10 nucleotides matching TRBD1. Unmatched junction bases numbered 8, after V lost 4 bases and J lost 10 bases. CDR3 size: 13 residues. Germline lookup yields CDR1 SGHDT and CDR2 YYEEEE. The CDR3 spells CASSVDRGRRQYF. DNA for the CDR3: TGTGCCAGCAGCGTCGACAGGGGGCGACGACAGTACTTC.

This clonotype was seen a handful of times. The gene calls are TRBV7-8 and TRBJ1-2; the match to TRBD1 covers 8 bases. Germline V gives CDR1 SGHVS, CDR2 FQNEAQ. This CDR3 has 16 residues. The J segment lost 4 bases and the V segment lost 1 base, leaving 8 bases of the junction unmatched. The DNA of the CDR3 is TGTGCCAGCAGCTTAGGGTCAGGGGGCAGAGGCTATGGCTACACCTTC. Translation: CASSLGSGGRGYGYTF. Combining the CDR3 with reference TRBV7-8 and TRBJ1-2 gives the whole variable domain GAGVSQSPRYKVAKRGQDVALRCDPISGHVSLFWYQQALGQGPEFLTYFQNEAQLDKSGLPSDRFFAERPEGSVSTLKIQRTQQEDSAVYLCASSLGSGGRGYGYTFGSGTRLTVV.

This clonotype has at least ten counts. The chain links TRBV12-5 to TRBJ2-2; no firm D call. The V gene lost 2 bases and the J gene lost 4 bases, with 8 bases spanning the gap. In germline, CDR1 is LGHNT, CDR2 FRNRAP. The CDR3 runs to 14 residues. The CDR3 DNA is TGTGCTAGTGGTTTGAGGCAACGCACCGGGGAGCTGTTTTTT. The encoded protein is CASGLRQRTGELFF.

This clonotype was counted many times. This chain links TRBV7-2 with TRBJ2-1, with TRBD2 matching 10 bases. The CDR3 covers 14 residues. J lost 10 bases, V lost 8 bases, and 11 bases had no gene match. In germline, CDR1 is SGHTA, CDR2 FQGNSA. CDR3 region: CASGASGGYGEQFF. The DNA of the CDR3 is TGTGCCAGCGGGGCTAGCGGGGGCTACGGGGAGCAGTTCTTC.

This clonotype was recorded many times. J is TRBJ2-5 and V is TRBV10-3; TRBD2 matches 8 bases. Trimming removed 8 bases from V and 5 bases from J; junction bases left unmatched: 10. Germline V gene sequence: CDR1 ENHRY, CDR2 SYGVKD. The CDR3 has 14 residues. The CDR3 region has the DNA TGTGCCATCGGAACGGGGGGGACCTTGGAGACCCAGTACTTC. The encoded protein is CAIGTGGTLETQYF.